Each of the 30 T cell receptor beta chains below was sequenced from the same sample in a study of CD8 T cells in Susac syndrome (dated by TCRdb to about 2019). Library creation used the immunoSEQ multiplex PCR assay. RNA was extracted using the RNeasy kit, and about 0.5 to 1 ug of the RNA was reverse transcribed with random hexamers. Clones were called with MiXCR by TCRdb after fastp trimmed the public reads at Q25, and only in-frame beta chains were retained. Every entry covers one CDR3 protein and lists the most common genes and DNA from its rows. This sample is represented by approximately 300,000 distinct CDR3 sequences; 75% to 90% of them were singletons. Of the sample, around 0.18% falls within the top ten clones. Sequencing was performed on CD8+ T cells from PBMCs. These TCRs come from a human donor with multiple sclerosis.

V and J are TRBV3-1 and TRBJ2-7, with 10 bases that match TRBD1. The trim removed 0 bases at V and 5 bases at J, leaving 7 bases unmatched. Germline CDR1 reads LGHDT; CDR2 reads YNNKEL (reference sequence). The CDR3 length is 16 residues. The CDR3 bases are TGTGCCAGCAGCCAAGAAGACAGGGGGCCCCCTAACGAGCAGTACTTC. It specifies CASSQEDRGPPNEQYF.

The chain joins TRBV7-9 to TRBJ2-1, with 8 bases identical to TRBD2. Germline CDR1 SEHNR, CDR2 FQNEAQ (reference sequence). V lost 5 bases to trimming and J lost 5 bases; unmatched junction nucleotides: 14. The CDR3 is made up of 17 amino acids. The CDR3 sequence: CASSPSGRGARNNEQFF. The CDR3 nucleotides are TGTGCCAGCAGCCCATCGGGGCGGGGGGCGCGGAACAATGAGCAGTTCTTC.

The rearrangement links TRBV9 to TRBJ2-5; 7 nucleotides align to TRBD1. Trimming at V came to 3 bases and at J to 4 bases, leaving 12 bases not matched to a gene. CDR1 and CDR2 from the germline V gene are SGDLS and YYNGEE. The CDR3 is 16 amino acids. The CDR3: CASSAGTVGLGETQYF. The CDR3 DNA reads TGTGCCAGCAGCGCAGGGACAGTGGGGCTGGGAGAGACCCAGTACTTC.

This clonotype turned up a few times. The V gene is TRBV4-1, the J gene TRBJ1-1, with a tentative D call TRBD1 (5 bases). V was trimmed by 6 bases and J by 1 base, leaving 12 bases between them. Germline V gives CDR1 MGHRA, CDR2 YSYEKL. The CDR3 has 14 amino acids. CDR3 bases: TGCGCCAGCAGTCGCAGGGTTGGGAACACTGAAGCTTTCTTT. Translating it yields CASSRRVGNTEAFF.

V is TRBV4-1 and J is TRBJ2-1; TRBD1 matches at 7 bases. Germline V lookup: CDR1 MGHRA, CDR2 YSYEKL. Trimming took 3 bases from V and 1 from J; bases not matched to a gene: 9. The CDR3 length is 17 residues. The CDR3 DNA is TGCGCCAGCAGCCATCGGACCCCGGGACAGTCCTACAATGAGCAGTTCTTC. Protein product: CASSHRTPGQSYNEQFF.

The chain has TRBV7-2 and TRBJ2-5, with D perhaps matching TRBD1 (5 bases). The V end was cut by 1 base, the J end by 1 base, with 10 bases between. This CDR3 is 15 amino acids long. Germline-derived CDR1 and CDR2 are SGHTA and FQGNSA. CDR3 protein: CASSLGTIVQETQYF. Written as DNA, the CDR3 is TGTGCCAGCAGCTTAGGGACAATAGTCCAAGAGACCCAGTACTTC.

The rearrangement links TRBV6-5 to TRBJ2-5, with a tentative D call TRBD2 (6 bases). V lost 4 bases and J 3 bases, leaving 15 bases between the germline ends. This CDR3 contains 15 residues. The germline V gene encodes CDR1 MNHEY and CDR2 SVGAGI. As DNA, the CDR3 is TGTGCCAGCAGTTCGCTTTCCGGCGGGGAAGAGACCCAGTACTTC. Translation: CASSSLSGGEETQYF.

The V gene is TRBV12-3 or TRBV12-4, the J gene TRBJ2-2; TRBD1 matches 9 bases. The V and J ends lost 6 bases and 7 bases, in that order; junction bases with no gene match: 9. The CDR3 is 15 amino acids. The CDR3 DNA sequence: TGTGCCAGCAGCATTCCGGGACAGGGATACGGGGAGCTGTTTTTT. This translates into CASSIPGQGYGELFF.

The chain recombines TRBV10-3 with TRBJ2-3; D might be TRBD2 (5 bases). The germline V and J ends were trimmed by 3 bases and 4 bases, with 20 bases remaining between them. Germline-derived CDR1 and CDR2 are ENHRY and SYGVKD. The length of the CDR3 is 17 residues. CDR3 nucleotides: TGTGCCATCAGTGAACTAGGAGACTGGAACCAAGCAGATACGCAGTATTTT. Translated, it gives CAISELGDWNQADTQYF.

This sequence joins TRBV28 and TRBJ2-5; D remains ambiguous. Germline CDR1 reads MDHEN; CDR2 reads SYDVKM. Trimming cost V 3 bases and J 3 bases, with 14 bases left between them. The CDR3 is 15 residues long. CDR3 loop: CASSLRRKAKETQYF. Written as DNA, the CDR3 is TGTGCCAGCAGTTTGCGGCGGAAGGCCAAAGAGACCCAGTACTTC. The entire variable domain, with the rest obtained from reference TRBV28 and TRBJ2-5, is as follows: DVKVTQSSRYLVKRTGEKVFLECVQDMDHENMFWYRQDPGLGLRLIYFSYDVKMKEKGDIPEGYSVSREKKERFSLILESASTNQTSMYLCASSLRRKAKETQYFGPGTRLLVL.

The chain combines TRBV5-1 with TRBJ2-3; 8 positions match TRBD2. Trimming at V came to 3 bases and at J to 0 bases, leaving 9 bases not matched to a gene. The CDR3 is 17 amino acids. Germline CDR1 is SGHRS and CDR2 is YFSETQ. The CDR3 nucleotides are TGCGCCAGCAGCTCCCCGGGGACTAGGGCTAGCACAGATACGCAGTATTTT. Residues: CASSSPGTRASTDTQYF.

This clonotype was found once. As DNA, the CDR3 is TGTGCCACCAGCTTAGGGGGGAATGAGCAGTTCTTC. It codes for CATSLGGNEQFF. This chain uses TRBV15 with TRBJ2-1, with D possibly being TRBD1 or TRBD2 (6 bases each). This CDR3 has 12 amino acids. Germline CDR1 and CDR2: LNHNV and YYDKDF (reference sequence). Trimming shortened V by 5 bases and J by 7 bases, and 9 bases separated the two germline ends.

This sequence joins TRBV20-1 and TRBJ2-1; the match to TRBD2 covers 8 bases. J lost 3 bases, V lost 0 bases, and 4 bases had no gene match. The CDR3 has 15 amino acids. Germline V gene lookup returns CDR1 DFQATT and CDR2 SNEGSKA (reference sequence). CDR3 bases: TGCAGTGCTAGAGATGTAAGCGGGAGCTACAATGAGCAGTTCTTC. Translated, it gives CSARDVSGSYNEQFF.

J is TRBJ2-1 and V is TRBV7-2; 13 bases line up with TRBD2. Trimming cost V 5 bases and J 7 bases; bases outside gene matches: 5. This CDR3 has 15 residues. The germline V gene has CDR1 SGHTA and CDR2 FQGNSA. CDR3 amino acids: CASSPLAGGINEQFF. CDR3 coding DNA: TGTGCCAGCAGCCCACTAGCGGGGGGGATAAATGAGCAGTTCTTC.

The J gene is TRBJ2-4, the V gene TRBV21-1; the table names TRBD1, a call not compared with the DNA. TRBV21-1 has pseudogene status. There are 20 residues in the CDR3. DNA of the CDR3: TGTGCCAGCAGCAAACTGGAGACAGGGCTTGAGATCGCTGCCAAAAACATTCAGTACTTC. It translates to CASSKLETGLEIAAKNIQYF.

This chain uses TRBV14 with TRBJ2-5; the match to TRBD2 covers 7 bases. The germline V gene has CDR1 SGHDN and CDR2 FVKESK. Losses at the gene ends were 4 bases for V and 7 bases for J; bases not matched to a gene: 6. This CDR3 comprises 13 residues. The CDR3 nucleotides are TGTGCCAGCAGCCCCCGGGAGGTCCGGACCCAGTACTTC. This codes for CASSPREVRTQYF.

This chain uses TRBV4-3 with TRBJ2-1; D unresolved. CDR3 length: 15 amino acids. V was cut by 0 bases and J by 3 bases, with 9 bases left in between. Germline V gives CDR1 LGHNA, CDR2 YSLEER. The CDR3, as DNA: TGCGCCAGCAGCCAAGATAGGACGGACTACAATGAGCAGTTCTTC. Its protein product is CASSQDRTDYNEQFF.

This chain's CDR3 is CAISGEFSTDTQYF. The CDR3 DNA reads TGTGCCATCAGTGGGGAATTCAGCACAGATACGCAGTATTTT. This chain joins TRBV10-3 and TRBJ2-3; D remains ambiguous. Trimming pared 4 bases from V and 0 bases from J, leaving 8 bases between. This CDR3 spans 14 amino acids. Per the germline V gene, CDR1 is ENHRY and CDR2 is SYGVKD.

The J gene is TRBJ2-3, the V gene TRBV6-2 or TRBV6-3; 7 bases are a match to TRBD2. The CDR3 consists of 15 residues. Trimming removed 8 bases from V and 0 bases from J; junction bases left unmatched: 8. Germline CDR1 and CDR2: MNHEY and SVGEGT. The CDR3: CASDSGTKSTDTQYF. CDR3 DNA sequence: TGTGCCAGCGACTCGGGGACTAAAAGCACAGATACGCAGTATTTT.

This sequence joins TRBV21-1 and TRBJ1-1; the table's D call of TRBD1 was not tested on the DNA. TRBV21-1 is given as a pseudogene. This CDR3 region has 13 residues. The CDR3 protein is CASSGDRDTEAFF. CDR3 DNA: TGTGCCAGCAGCGGGGACCGGGACACTGAAGCTTTCTTT.

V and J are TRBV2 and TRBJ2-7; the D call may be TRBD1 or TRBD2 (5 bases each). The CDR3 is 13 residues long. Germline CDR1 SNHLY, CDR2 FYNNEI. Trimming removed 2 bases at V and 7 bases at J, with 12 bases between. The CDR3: CASSETGAPEQYF. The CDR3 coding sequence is TGTGCCAGCAGTGAAACCGGGGCTCCTGAGCAGTACTTC. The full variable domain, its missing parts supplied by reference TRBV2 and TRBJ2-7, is EPEVTQTPSHQVTQMGQEVILRCVPISNHLYFYWYRQILGQKVEFLVSFYNNEISEKSEIFDDQFSVERPDGSNFTLKIRSTKLEDSAMYFCASSETGAPEQYFGPGTRLTVT.

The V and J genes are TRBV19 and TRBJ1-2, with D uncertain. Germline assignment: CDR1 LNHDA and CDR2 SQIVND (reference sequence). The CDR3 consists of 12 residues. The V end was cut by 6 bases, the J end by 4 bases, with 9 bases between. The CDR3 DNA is TGTGCCAGTAGCTCGCCCGTCTATGGCTACACCTTC. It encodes CASSSPVYGYTF.

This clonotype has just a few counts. The DNA of the CDR3 is TGCGCCAGCAGCCCGGGACAGACTCTCTCTGGGGCCAACGTCCTGACTTTC. Translation gives CASSPGQTLSGANVLTF. The gene calls are TRBV5-1 and TRBJ2-6; the match to TRBD1 covers 7 bases. Germline V gene sequence: CDR1 SGHRS, CDR2 YFSETQ. The CDR3 consists of 17 residues. The J segment lost 0 bases and the V segment lost 4 bases, leaving 7 bases of the junction unmatched.

The CDR3 here is CASSLGTGIQPQHF. CDR3 nucleotide sequence: TGTGCCAGCAGCTTAGGAACAGGTATTCAGCCCCAGCATTTT. The chain combines TRBV7-6 with TRBJ1-5, with D perhaps TRBD1 (5 bases). V was cut by 1 base and J by 6 bases, with 10 bases left in between. The CDR3 runs to 14 residues. CDR1 SGHVS and CDR2 FNYEAQ come from the germline V gene. Full variable domain (rest looked up from reference TRBV7-6 and TRBJ1-5): GAGVSQSPRYKVTKRGQDVALRCDPISGHVSLYWYRQALGQGPEFLTYFNYEAQQDKSGLPNDRFSAERPEGSISTLTIQRTEQRDSAMYRCASSLGTGIQPQHFGDGTRLSIL.

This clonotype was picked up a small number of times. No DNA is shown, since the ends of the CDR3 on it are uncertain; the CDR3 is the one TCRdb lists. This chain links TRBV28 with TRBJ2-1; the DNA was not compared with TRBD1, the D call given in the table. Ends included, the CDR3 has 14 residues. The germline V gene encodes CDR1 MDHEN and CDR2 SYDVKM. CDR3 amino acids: CASSFRGRGNEQFF.

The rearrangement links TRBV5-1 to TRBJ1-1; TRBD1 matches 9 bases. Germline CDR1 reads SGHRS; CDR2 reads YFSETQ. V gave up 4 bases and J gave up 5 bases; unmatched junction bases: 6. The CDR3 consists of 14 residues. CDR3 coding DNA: TGCGCCAGCAGCGGGGGACAGGGAAAAACTGAAGCTTTCTTT. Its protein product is CASSGGQGKTEAFF.

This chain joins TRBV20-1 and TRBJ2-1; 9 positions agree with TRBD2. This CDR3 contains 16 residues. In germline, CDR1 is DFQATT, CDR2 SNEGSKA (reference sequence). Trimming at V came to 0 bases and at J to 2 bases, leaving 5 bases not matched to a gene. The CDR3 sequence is CSAREPGGGAYNEQFF. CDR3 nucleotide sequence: TGCAGTGCTAGAGAACCAGGCGGGGGGGCCTACAATGAGCAGTTCTTC.

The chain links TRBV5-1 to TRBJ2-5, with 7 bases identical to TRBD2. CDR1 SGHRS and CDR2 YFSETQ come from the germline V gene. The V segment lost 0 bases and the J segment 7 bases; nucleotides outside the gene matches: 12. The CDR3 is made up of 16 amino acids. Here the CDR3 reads CASSLEASGNIGTQYF. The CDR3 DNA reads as TGCGCCAGCAGCTTGGAGGCTAGCGGAAATATTGGGACCCAGTACTTC.

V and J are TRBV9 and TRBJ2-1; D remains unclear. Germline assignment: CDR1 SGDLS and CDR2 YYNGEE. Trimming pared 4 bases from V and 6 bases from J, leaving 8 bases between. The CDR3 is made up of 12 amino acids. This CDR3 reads CASSPAFNEQFF. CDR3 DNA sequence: TGTGCCAGCAGCCCCGCGTTCAATGAGCAGTTCTTC.

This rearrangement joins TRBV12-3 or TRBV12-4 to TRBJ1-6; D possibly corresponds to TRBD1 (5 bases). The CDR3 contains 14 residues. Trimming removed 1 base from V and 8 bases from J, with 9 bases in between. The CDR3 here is CASSLGAGHSPLHF. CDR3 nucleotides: TGTGCCAGCAGTTTAGGGGCAGGGCATTCACCCCTCCACTTT.